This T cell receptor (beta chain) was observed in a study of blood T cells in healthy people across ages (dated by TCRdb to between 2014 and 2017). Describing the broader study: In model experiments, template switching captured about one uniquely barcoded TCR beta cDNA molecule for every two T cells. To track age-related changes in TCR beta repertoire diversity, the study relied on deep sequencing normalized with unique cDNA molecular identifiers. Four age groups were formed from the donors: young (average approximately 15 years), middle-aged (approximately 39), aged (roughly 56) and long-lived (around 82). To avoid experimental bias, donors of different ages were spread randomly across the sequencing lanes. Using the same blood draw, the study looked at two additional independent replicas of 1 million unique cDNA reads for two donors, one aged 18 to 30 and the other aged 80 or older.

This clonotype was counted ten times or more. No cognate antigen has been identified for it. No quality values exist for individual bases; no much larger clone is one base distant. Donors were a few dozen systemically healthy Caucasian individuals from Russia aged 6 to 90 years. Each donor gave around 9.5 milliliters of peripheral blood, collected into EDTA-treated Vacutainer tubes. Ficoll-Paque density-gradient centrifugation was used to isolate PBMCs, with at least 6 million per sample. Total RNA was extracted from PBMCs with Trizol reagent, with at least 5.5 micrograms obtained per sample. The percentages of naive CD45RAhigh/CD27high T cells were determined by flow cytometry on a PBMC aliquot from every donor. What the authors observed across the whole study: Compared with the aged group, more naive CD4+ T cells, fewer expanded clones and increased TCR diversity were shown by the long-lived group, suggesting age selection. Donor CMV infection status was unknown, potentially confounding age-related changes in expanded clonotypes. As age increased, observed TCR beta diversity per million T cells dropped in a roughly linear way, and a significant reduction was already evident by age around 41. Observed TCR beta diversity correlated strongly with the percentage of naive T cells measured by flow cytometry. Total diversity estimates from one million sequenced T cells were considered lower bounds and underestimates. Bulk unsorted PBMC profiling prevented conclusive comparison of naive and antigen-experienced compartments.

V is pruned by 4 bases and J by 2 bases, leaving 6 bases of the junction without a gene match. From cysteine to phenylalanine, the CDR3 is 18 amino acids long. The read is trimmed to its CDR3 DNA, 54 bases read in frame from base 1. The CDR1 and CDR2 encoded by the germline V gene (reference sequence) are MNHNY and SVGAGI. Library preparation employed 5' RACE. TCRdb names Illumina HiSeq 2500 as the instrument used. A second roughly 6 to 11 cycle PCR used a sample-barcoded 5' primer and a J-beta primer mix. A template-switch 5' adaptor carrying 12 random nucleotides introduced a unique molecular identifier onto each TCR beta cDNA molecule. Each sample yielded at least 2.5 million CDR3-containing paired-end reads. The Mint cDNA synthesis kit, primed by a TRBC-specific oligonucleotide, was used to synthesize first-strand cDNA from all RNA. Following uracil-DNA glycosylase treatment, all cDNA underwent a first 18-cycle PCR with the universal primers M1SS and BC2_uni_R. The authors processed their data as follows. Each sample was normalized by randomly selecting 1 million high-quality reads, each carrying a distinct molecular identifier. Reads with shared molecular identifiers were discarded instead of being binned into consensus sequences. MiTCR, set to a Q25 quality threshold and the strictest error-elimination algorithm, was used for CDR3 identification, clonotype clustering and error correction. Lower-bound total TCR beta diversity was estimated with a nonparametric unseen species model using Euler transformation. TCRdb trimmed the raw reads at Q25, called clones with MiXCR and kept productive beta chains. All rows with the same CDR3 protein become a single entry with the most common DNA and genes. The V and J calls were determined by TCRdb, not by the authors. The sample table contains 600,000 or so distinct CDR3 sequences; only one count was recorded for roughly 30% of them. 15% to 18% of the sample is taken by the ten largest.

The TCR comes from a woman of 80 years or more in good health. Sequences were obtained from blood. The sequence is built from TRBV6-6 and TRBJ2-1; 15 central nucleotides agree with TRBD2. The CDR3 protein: CASSSPGTSGGPYNEQFF. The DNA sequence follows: TGTGCCAGCAGTTCTCCCGGGACTAGCGGGGGGCCCTACAATGAGCAGTTCTTC.